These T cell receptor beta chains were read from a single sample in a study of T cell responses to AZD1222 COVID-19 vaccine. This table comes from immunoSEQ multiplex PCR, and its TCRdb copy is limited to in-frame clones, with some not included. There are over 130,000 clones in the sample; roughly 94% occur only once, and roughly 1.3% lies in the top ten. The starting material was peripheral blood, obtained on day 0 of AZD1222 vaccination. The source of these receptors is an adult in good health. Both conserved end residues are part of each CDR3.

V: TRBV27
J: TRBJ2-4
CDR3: CASSLIGLAKNIQYF

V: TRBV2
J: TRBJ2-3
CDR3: CASSGIAGALTDTQYF

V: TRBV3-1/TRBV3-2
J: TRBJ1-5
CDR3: CASSQVPQGPQHF

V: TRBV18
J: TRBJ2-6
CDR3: CASSPYTGASGANVLTF

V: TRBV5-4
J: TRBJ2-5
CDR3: CASSSDRTSSRLGETQYF

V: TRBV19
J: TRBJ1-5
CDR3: CASTPTGRPNQPQHF

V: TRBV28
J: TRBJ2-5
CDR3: CASRYGTAPETQYF

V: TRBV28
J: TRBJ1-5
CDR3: CASSWAGSDNQPQHF

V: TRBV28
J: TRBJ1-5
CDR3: CASSPLTGTQPQHF

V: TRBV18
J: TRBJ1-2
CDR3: CASSPERADYGYTF

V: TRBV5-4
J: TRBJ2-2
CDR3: CASSFGAGRNTGELFF

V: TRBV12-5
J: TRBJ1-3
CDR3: CASGLDGGDTIYF

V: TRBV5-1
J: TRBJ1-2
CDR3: CASSPDDRGVDGYTF

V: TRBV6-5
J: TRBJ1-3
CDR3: CASSYSGRSSGNTIYF

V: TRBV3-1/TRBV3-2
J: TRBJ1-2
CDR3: CASSQDERVLLDGYTF

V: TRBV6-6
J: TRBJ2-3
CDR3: CASSYGLAGSTDTQYF

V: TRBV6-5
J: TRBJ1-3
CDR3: CASTVNRGGNTIYF

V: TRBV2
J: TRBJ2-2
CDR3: CASRALGANTGELFF

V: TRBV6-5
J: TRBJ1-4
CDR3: CASSPSPGSEKLFF

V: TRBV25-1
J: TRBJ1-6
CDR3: CASTGVEGSPLHF

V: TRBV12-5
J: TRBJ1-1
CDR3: CASGYGLGDTEAFF

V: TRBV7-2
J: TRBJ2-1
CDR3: CASSFRAPGPHPYNEQFF